This T cell receptor beta chain was identified in a study of CD4 T cells in relation to SARS-CoV-2 and coronaviruses. About the study: Negative control cultures got HIV-1 Nef peptides or no peptide.

The ends were cut back, 4 bases at V and 5 bases at J, with 14 bases in the middle. The CDR3 covers 13 residues. The germline V gene encodes CDR1 SQVTM and CDR2 ANQGSEA. The sample holds a few counts of this clone. No antigen is known for it. Using immunoSEQ multiplex PCR, the repertoire was profiled, and TCRdb retains in-frame clones only, with some absent. This sample has 15,000 to 19,000 clones, with roughly 71% found just once. CD4+ T cells from unexposed donors were obtained before the COVID-19 pandemic (2011-2018). CD4+ T cells were isolated from the cells after 10 days of culture. Unexposed-donor CD4+ T cells were probed with SARS-CoV-2 S/N and four cold-coronavirus spikes, cells permitting.

Sequenced input: CD4+ T cells from PBMCs, cultured in vitro. This sequence joins TRBV29-1 and TRBJ1-2; D is perhaps TRBD1 (5 bases). This receptor was obtained from a human donor in good health. CDR3 amino acids: CSVGSVGGYGYTF. The CDR3 coding sequence is TGCAGCGTTGGCTCCGTGGGGGGTTATGGCTACACCTTC. Using reference TRBV29-1 and TRBJ1-2 for the parts outside the CDR3, the full variable domain is SAVISQKPSRDICQRGTSLTIQCQVDSQVTMMFWYRQQPGQSLTLIATANQGSEATYESGFVIDKFPISRPNLTFSTLTVSNMSPEDSSIYLCSVGSVGGYGYTFGSGTRLTVV.